A selection of T cell receptor beta chains follows, all from one sample in a study of blood T cell repertoires in COVID-19. TCRdb's copy holds only in-frame clones and misses some; the assay was immunoSEQ multiplex PCR. The sample lists hundreds of thousands of clones, 65% to 85% seen once, with 8.2% in the top ten. The sequencing input was peripheral blood. The source is a woman aged 45-65 years with acute or convalescent COVID-19. CDR3s include the opening cysteine and the closing phenylalanine or tryptophan.

V gene	CDR3 length	J gene	CDR3 protein
TRBV5-6	15	TRBJ2-3	CASSFSGSSTDTQYF
TRBV18	13	TRBJ2-5	CASSPGQGETQYF
TRBV5-6	14	TRBJ1-3	CASSFGTEGNTIYF
TRBV6-5	13	TRBJ1-2	CATAPALSYGYTF
TRBV10-1	13	TRBJ1-1	CASSENLNTEAFF
TRBV5-8	14	TRBJ1-5	CASSLEGGNQPQHF
TRBV5-8	16	TRBJ2-3	CASSGVNGRVTDTQYF
TRBV28	15	TRBJ2-7	CASSLVAGVAYEQYF
TRBV2	14	TRBJ1-2	CASISEGADYGYTF
TRBV27	15	TRBJ1-1	CASSLDRGPNTEAFF
TRBV18	17	TRBJ1-3	CASSPKTTDISGNTIYF
TRBV15	15	TRBJ1-5	CATSRLGQGDQPQHF
TRBV5-1	15	TRBJ2-1	CASSLARTSDDEQFF
TRBV5-6	14	TRBJ1-4	CASSLGSLDEKLFF
TRBV7-3	15	TRBJ2-3	CASSFSGLGTDTQYF
TRBV7-2	15	TRBJ2-5	CASSRLAGAVETQYF
TRBV2	12	TRBJ1-2	CASSQEEYGYTF
TRBV9	12	TRBJ2-7	CASSASGYEQYF
TRBV12-5	12	TRBJ1-6	CASGLTGTPLHF
TRBV6-2/TRBV6-3	15	TRBJ2-7	CASSYSNPGQGRWYF
TRBV19	17	TRBJ2-1	CASSIDPGLAFYNEQFF
TRBV6-5	15	TRBJ2-1	CASSSSGIRYNEQFF
TRBV27	14	TRBJ2-2	CASSHHPSTGELFF
TRBV13	15	TRBJ2-4	CASSYGRGGKNIQYF
TRBV12-3/TRBV12-4	13	TRBJ2-1	CASSSVPYGEQFF
TRBV18	15	TRBJ1-1	CASSPPSGGSGVAFF
TRBV19	18	TRBJ2-2	CASRKLRGQGAGTGELFF
TRBV6-5	13	TRBJ1-1	CASSYPGQGQAFF
TRBV19	16	TRBJ1-1	CASRTNLGHPNTEAFF
TRBV3-1/TRBV3-2	14	TRBJ1-3	CASNSGGSGNTIYF